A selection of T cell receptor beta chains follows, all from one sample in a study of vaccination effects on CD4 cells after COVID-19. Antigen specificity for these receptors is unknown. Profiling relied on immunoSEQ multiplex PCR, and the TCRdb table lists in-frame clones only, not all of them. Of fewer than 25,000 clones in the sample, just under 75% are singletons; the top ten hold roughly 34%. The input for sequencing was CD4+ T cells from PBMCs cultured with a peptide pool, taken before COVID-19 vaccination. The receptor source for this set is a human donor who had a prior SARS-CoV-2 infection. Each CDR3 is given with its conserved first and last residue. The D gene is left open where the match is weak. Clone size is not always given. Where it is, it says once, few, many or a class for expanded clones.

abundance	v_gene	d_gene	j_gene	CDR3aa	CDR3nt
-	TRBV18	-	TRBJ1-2	CASSLLPGNYGYTF	TGTGCCAGCTCCCTTCTGCCAGGGAACTATGGCTACACCTTC
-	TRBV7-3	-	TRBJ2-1	CASSPGLPPYNEQFF	TGTGCCAGCAGCCCGGGGCTACCCCCCTACAATGAGCAGTTCTTC
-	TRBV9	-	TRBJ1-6	CASSVGPGNRNSPLHF	TGTGCCAGCAGCGTAGGCCCAGGGAACAGGAATTCACCCCTCCACTTT
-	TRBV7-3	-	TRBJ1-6	CASSPSGGSPLHF	TGTGCCAGCAGCCCATCGGGCGGTTCACCCCTCCACTTT
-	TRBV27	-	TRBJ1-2	CASSFNRDANYGYTF	TGTGCCAGCAGTTTTAACAGGGATGCTAACTATGGCTACACCTTC
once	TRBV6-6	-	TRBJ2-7	CASRLNTGSYEQYF	TGTGCCAGCAGGCTTAATACAGGGTCCTACGAGCAGTACTTC
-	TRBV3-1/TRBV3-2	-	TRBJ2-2	CASSPPGTGELFF	TGTGCCAGCAGCCCCCCGGGCACCGGGGAGCTGTTTTTT
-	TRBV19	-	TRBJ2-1	CASSGGIGPHLGNEQFF	TGTGCCAGTAGTGGGGGTATAGGCCCTCACCTGGGTAATGAGCAGTTCTTC
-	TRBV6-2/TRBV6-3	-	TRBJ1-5	CASSWGQPNQPQHF	TGTGCCAGCAGTTGGGGGCAGCCGAATCAGCCCCAGCATTTT
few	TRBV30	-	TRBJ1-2	CAWGRVLYGYTF	TGTGCCTGGGGCAGGGTTCTCTATGGCTACACCTTC
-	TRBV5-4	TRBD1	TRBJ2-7	CASSLDPGGVYEQYF	TGTGCCAGCAGCTTGGATCCAGGGGGAGTGTACGAGCAGTACTTC
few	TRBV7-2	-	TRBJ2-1	CASSPGWASNEQFF	TGTGCCAGCAGCCCAGGGTGGGCTTCGAATGAGCAGTTCTTC
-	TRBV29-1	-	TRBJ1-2	CSVAGINYGYTF	TGCAGCGTCGCCGGGATTAACTATGGCTACACCTTC
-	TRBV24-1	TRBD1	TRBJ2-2	CATSGRTGAGNTGELFF	TGTGCCACCAGTGGCCGGACAGGGGCCGGTAACACCGGGGAGCTGTTTTTT
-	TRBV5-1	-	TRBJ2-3	CASGHETASTDTQYF	TGCGCCAGCGGCCATGAGACAGCTAGCACAGATACGCAGTATTTT
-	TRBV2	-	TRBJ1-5	CASQSGGYQPQHF	TGTGCCAGCCAGTCGGGCGGGTATCAGCCCCAGCATTTT
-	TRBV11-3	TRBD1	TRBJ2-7	CASSPWDSDYEQYF	TGTGCCAGCAGCCCCTGGGACAGCGATTACGAGCAGTACTTC
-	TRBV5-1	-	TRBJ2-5	CASSARTDVETQYF	TGCGCCAGCAGCGCCAGGACAGACGTGGAGACCCAGTACTTC
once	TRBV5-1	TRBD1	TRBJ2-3	CASSPGQGRDTQYF	TGCGCCAGCAGCCCCGGACAGGGGAGAGATACGCAGTATTTT
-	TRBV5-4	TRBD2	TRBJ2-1	CASSWGTSGNYNEQFF	TGTGCCAGCAGCTGGGGGACTAGCGGGAACTACAATGAGCAGTTCTTC
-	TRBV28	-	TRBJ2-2	CASSFPGWNTGELFF	TGTGCCAGCAGTTTTCCCGGTTGGAACACCGGGGAGCTGTTTTTT
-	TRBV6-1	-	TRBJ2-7	CASSERGSRFYEQYF	TGTGCCAGCAGTGAAAGGGGATCGCGATTCTACGAGCAGTACTTC
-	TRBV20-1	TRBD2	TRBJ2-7	CSASGRGAYEQYF	TGCAGTGCTAGTGGGCGGGGGGCCTACGAGCAGTACTTC
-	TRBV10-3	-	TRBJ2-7	CATRGVYEQYF	TGTGCCACCAGGGGTGTCTACGAGCAGTACTTC
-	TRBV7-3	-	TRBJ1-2	CASSPGGSYGYTF	TGTGCCAGCAGCCCGGGGGGGTCCTATGGCTACACCTTC
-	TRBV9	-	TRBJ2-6	CASSVGGTVAGANVLTF	TGTGCCAGCAGCGTAGGAGGGACTGTGGCTGGGGCCAACGTCCTGACTTTC
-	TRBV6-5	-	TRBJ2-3	CASSPPGTDTQYF	TGTGCCAGCAGTCCCCCGGGGACAGATACGCAGTATTTT
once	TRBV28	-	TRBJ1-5	CASKSPLYQPQHF	TGTGCCAGCAAGTCCCCCTTGTATCAGCCCCAGCATTTT
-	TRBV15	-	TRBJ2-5	CATRAGGQETQYF	TGTGCCACCCGAGCAGGGGGGCAAGAGACCCAGTACTTC
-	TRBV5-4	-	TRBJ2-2	CASSPAGTNTGELFF	TGTGCCAGCAGCCCAGCGGGCACGAACACCGGGGAGCTGTTTTTT
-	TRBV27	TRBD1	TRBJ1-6	CASSGDSSNSPLHF	TGTGCCAGCAGTGGGGACAGCAGCAATTCACCCCTCCACTTT
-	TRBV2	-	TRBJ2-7	CASSEIYEQYF	TGTGCCAGCAGTGAAATCTACGAGCAGTACTTC
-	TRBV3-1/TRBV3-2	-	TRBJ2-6	CASSHIGVPGANVLTF	TGTGCCAGCAGCCATATAGGGGTACCAGGGGCCAACGTCCTGACTTTC
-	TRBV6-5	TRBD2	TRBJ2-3	CATLAGELTDTQYF	TGTGCCACTCTAGCGGGAGAGCTCACAGATACGCAGTATTTT
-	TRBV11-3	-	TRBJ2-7	CASSSREYSEQYF	TGTGCCAGCAGCTCGAGGGAGTACAGCGAGCAGTACTTC
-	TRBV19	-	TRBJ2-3	CASSTGISEDTQYF	TGTGCCAGTTCTACAGGGATTTCGGAAGATACGCAGTATTTT
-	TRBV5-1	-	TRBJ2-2	CASQGSDTGELFF	TGCGCCAGCCAGGGGTCAGACACCGGGGAGCTGTTTTTT
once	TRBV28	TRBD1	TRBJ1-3	CASSSMGGRGLGNTIYF	TGTGCCAGCAGTTCTATGGGGGGAAGGGGGCTTGGAAACACCATATATTTT
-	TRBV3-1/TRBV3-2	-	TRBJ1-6	CASSQGGAGNSPLHF	TGTGCCAGCAGCCAAGGGGGCGCCGGTAATTCACCCCTCCACTTT
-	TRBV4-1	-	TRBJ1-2	CASSHPTQGYTF	TGCGCCAGCAGCCACCCCACTCAGGGCTACACCTTC
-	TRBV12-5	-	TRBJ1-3	CASGLWSTIYF	TGTGCTAGTGGTTTGTGGTCCACCATATATTTT
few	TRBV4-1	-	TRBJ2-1	CASSRIVGPGNNEQFF	TGCGCCAGCAGCCGAATTGTGGGACCGGGGAACAATGAGCAGTTCTTC
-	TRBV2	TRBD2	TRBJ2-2	CASRPISGSPGELFF	TGTGCCAGCAGACCTATTAGCGGGAGCCCCGGGGAGCTGTTTTTT